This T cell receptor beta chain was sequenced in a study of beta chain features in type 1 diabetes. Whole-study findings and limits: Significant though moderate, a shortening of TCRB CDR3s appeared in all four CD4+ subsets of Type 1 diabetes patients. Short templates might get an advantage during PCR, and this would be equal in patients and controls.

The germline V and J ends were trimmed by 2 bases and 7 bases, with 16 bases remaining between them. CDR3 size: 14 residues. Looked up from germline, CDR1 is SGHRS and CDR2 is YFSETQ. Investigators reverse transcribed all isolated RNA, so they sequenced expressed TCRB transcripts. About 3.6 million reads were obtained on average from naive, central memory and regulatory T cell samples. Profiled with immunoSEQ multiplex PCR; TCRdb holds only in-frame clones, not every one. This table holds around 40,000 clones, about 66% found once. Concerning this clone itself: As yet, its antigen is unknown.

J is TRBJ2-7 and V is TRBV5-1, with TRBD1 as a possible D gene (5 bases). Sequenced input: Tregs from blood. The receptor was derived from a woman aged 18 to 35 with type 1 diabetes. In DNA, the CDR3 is TGCGCCAGCAGCTTTGACCCAGGGTCGAGAGAGCAGTACTTC. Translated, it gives CASSFDPGSREQYF.